Presented here are 4 T cell receptor beta chains from one specimen sequenced in a study of OX40 agonist ivuxolimab in advanced cancers. Only in-frame clones appear in the TCRdb table, and some are missing; sequencing was by immunoSEQ multiplex PCR. This table has approximately 76,000 clones, less than 90% appearing once. Sample: CD4+ or CD8+ T cells sorted from blood, taken in a trial of the OX40 agonist ivuxolimab. The receptors shown here come from an adult with an advanced solid tumor such as melanoma, head and neck, liver or kidney cancer.

The V call is TRBV18, the J call TRBJ2-7, with a tentative D call TRBD2 (6 bases). The CDR3 totals 15 residues. V shed 3 bases and J shed 5 bases, with 17 bases lying between them. Per germline, CDR1 KGHSH and CDR2 LQKENI. CDR3 region: CASSPGTGDINEQYF. CDR3 DNA: TGTGCCAGCTCACCGGGAACGGGAGATATCAACGAGCAGTACTTC.

The rearrangement joins TRBV5-1 to TRBJ2-5, with TRBD2 identical over 9 bases. Trimming at V came to 3 bases and at J to 5 bases, leaving 11 bases not matched to a gene. This CDR3 region has 16 residues. Germline assignment: CDR1 SGHRS and CDR2 YFSETQ. Here the CDR3 reads CASSSTAGGRGETQYF. The DNA of the CDR3 is TGCGCCAGCAGCTCCACAGCGGGAGGCCGGGGGGAGACCCAGTACTTC.

The rearrangement links TRBV6-1 to TRBJ1-5; D gene ambiguous. V shed 1 base and J shed 0 bases, with 13 bases lying between them. The CDR3 consists of 17 residues. Germline lookup yields CDR1 MNHNS and CDR2 SASEGT. The CDR3: CASSEDHRTRSNQPQHF. The CDR3 bases are TGTGCCAGCAGTGAAGATCACAGAACACGTAGCAATCAGCCCCAGCATTTT.

This chain uses TRBV27 with TRBJ1-6; D perhaps matches TRBD1 (6 bases). The V end was cut by 4 bases, the J end by 7 bases, with 11 bases between. The germline V gene encodes CDR1 MNHEY and CDR2 SMNVEV (reference sequence). The CDR3 totals 14 residues. The CDR3: CASSSGAGNSPLHF. The CDR3 DNA is TGTGCCAGCAGTTCAGGGGCGGGAAATTCACCCCTCCACTTT.